This passage covers 17 T cell receptor beta chains from one sample sequenced in a study of prognosis after radiotherapy for stage I lung cancer. Template was genomic DNA; TCR beta CDR3 amplified in two multiplex PCR rounds. First-round PCR, the initial amplification, used primers specific to each TRBV and TRBJ gene. TCRdb reprocessed the multiplex PCR reads via MiXCR and lists one record per CDR3 protein. The data hold some 38,000 distinct CDR3 sequences, with approximately 25% observed a single time. The material sequenced was PBMCs, taken before or after stereotactic body radiation therapy (not recorded which). All receptors come from a donor over 45 with non-small cell lung cancer.

This clonotype appeared many times. The chain links TRBV6-1 to TRBJ2-1, with TRBD2 matching over 10 bases. This CDR3 has 14 amino acids. Trimming cost V 10 bases and J 1 base; bases outside gene matches: 4. CDR1 and CDR2 from the germline V gene are MNHNS and SASEGT. This chain's CDR3 is CAIQRGGSYNEQFF. DNA for the CDR3: TGTGCCATTCAGCGGGGGGGTTCCTACAATGAGCAGTTCTTC.

This clonotype was counted ten times or more. This chain joins TRBV6-1 and TRBJ2-4, with no clear D. Germline V CDR1 and CDR2: MNHNS, SASEGT. Trimming took off 5 bases at V and 0 bases at J, with 8 bases between the two ends. The CDR3 length is 14 residues. Here the CDR3 reads CASSTDGAKNIQYF. In nucleotides, the CDR3 is TGTGCCAGCAGTACTGACGGAGCCAAAAACATTCAGTACTTC.

There are many counts of this clonotype. This chain connects TRBV10-3 to TRBJ2-5; 14 bases are a match to TRBD2. The CDR3 is made up of 21 amino acids. Trimming at V came to 1 base and at J to 3 bases, leaving 16 bases not matched to a gene. In germline, CDR1 is ENHRY, CDR2 SYGVKD. The CDR3: CAISELLITGTSGGYEETQYF. CDR3 in DNA: TGTGCCATCAGTGAGTTACTTATAACCGGGACTAGCGGGGGTTATGAAGAGACCCAGTACTTC.

Comments on this clonotype: It may be a read error: a sequence one base away is much more abundant. The rearrangement uses TRBV12-5 and TRBJ1-1; TRBD1 is a possible D gene (6 bases). The CDR3 consists of 12 residues. Looked up from germline, CDR1 is LGHNT and CDR2 is FRNRAP. The V and J ends lost 0 bases and 10 bases respectively, with 9 bases between them. In nucleotides, the CDR3 is TGTGCTAGTGGTTTGGTACAGGGAGCAGCTTTCTTT. Protein product: CASGLVQGAAFF.

This clonotype was seen only a few times. The chain combines TRBV7-9 with TRBJ1-1; D not certain. The V and J ends lost 5 bases and 8 bases respectively, with 12 bases between them. The length of the CDR3 is 12 residues. Germline assignment: CDR1 SEHNR and CDR2 FQNEAQ (reference sequence). The CDR3 reads CASSVNSGEAFF. CDR3 in DNA: TGTGCCAGCAGCGTTAACAGTGGGGAAGCTTTCTTT.

The CDR3 spells CASSPPGDHSGYTF. CDR3 nucleotide sequence: TGTGCCAGCAGCCCCCCCGGGGACCACTCTGGCTACACCTTC. This chain joins TRBV28 and TRBJ1-2; possible D gene TRBD1, 5 bases. Trimming cost V 6 bases and J 7 bases, with 18 bases left between them. The germline gives CDR1 MDHEN, CDR2 SYDVKM. CDR3 length equals 14 residues.

This clonotype came up many times. The V call is TRBV20-1, the J call TRBJ2-1; 8 nucleotides agree with TRBD2. The CDR3 runs to 13 residues. The germline V gene encodes CDR1 DFQATT and CDR2 SNEGSKA (reference sequence). This CDR3 reads CRCKAGVGNEQFF. Written as DNA, the CDR3 is TGCAGATGTAAAGCGGGAGTAGGAAATGAGCAGTTCTTC.

In its sample, this clonotype was seen many times. This chain links TRBV5-6 with TRBJ1-1; maybe TRBD1 (5 bases). This CDR3 is 13 amino acids long. Germline CDR1 is SGHDT and CDR2 is YYEEEE. V shed 2 bases and J shed 1 base, with 6 bases lying between them. The CDR3 loop reads CASSFGQNTEAFF. The CDR3 bases are TGTGCCAGCAGCTTCGGACAGAACACTGAAGCTTTCTTT. Filled out from reference TRBV5-6 and TRBJ1-1, the complete variable domain reads DAGVTQSPTHLIKTRGQQVTLRCSPKSGHDTVSWYQQALGQGPQFIFQYYEEEERQRGNFPDRFSGHQFPNYSSELNVNALLLGDSALYLCASSFGQNTEAFFGQGTRLTVV.

The rearrangement joins TRBV28 to TRBJ2-7, with a possible D match to TRBD2 (5 bases). Germline V gene lookup returns CDR1 MDHEN and CDR2 SYDVKM. The V end was cut by 5 bases, the J end by 1 base, with 18 bases between. CDR3 length: 16 amino acids. CDR3 DNA sequence: TGTGCCAGCAGTCCCGCTGAAGCGGTAGGGTCCTACGAGCAGTACTTC. Protein product: CASSPAEAVGSYEQYF.

The sample holds many counts of this clonotype. V is TRBV30 and J is TRBJ2-3; no clear D gene. This CDR3 region has 14 residues. Trimming took off 2 bases at V and 6 bases at J, with 15 bases between the two ends. The germline CDR1 and CDR2 sequences are GTSNPN and SVGIG (reference sequence). CDR3: CAWSPLLRLDTQYF. The CDR3 region has the DNA TGTGCCTGGAGTCCCCTTCTACGATTGGATACGCAGTATTTT. Full variable domain (outside the CDR3, taken from reference TRBV30 and TRBJ2-3): SQTIHQWPATLVQPVGSPLSLECTVEGTSNPNLYWYRQAAGRGLQLLFYSVGIGQISSEVPQNLSASRPQDRQFILSSKKLLLSDSGFYLCAWSPLLRLDTQYFGPGTRLTVL.

In regard to this clonotype: One junction end disagrees with the germline gene, perhaps due to a read error. The chain is built from TRBV6-1 and TRBJ1-2; D is ambiguous. CDR1 and CDR2 from the germline V gene are MNHNS and SASEGT. The CDR3 loop spans 14 amino acids. CDR3 bases: TGTGCCAGCAGTCGATGGGGAGCTAACTATCGCTACTCCTTC. It yields the protein CASSRWGANYRYSF.

The sample holds many counts of this clonotype. This rearrangement joins TRBV6-1 to TRBJ1-2; 10 nucleotides align to TRBD1. Germline CDR1 reads MNHNS; CDR2 reads SASEGT. The length of the CDR3 is 14 residues. Trimming at V came to 7 bases and at J to 5 bases, leaving 7 bases not matched to a gene. CDR3 nucleotides: TGTGCCAGCAATACTAGGACAGGGGGTTATGGCTACACCTTC. This codes for CASNTRTGGYGYTF.

This clonotype was seen at least ten times. The chain links TRBV5-1 to TRBJ2-7; D gene unclear. The germline V and J ends were trimmed by 0 bases and 1 base, with 5 bases remaining between them. Germline assignment: CDR1 SGHRS and CDR2 YFSETQ. The CDR3 is 13 residues long. The CDR3 sequence is CASSLAISYEQYF. The DNA for the CDR3 is TGCGCCAGCAGCTTGGCCATTTCCTACGAGCAGTACTTC.

The sample holds many counts of this clonotype. The rearrangement joins TRBV25-1 to TRBJ2-3; TRBD1 matches at 7 bases. V gave up 2 bases and J gave up 0 bases; unmatched junction bases: 5. Germline CDR1 reads MGHDK; CDR2 reads SYGVNS. There are 16 residues in the CDR3. Here the CDR3 DNA reads TGTGCCAGCAGTGAAGACAGGGAAGGGAGCACAGATACGCAGTATTTT. This translates into CASSEDREGSTDTQYF.

This clonotype was observed at least ten times. Here the CDR3 DNA reads TGTGCCAGCAGCCAAGAGTCGGGGGATTGGATCGAGACCCAGTACTTC. Its protein product is CASSQESGDWIETQYF. The chain combines TRBV14 with TRBJ2-5; a weak D match, TRBD2 (6 bases). CDR1 and CDR2 from the germline V gene are SGHDN and FVKESK. The V and J ends lost 0 bases and 5 bases respectively, with 16 bases between them. This CDR3 spans 16 amino acids.

This sequence joins TRBV7-6 and TRBJ2-5, with TRBD2 matching 12 bases. J gave up 5 bases and V 5 bases, and 24 bases lay outside the gene matches. There are 21 residues in the CDR3. Germline CDR1 reads SGHVS; CDR2 reads FNYEAQ. The CDR3 spells CASSTRKGRTASGRARETQYF. The CDR3 nucleotides are TGTGCCAGCAGCACAAGGAAGGGGCGAACAGCTAGCGGGAGGGCCAGGGAGACCCAGTACTTC.

This clonotype was observed many times. The genes are TRBV2 and TRBJ2-3, with a tentative D call TRBD2 (7 bases). The V gene's germline CDR1 is SNHLY and CDR2 FYNNEI. CDR3 size: 15 residues. V was cut by 5 bases and J by 4 bases, with 16 bases left in between. DNA of the CDR3: TGTGCCAGCAGTCGAAAGGGGGGGGGGGCAGATACGCAGTATTTT. Translation: CASSRKGGGADTQYF.